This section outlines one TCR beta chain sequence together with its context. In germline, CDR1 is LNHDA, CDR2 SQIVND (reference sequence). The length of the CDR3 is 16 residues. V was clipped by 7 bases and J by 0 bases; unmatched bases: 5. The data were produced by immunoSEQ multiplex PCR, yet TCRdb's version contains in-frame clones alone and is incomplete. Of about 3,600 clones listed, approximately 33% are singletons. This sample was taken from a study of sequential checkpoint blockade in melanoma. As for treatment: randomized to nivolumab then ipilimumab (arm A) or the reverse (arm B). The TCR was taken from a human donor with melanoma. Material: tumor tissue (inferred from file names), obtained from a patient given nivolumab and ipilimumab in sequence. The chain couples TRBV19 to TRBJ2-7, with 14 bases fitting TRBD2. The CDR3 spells CASTGTSGRSSYEQYF. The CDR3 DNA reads TGTGCCAGTACCGGGACTAGCGGGAGAAGCTCCTACGAGCAGTACTTC.